Presented here are 19 T cell receptor beta chains from one specimen sequenced in a study of a mutant IDH1 vaccine in newly diagnosed glioma. Time point here: baseline, week 1 (first vaccination visit). Treatment given: pre-vaccination baseline after standard-of-care therapy. The method was immunoSEQ multiplex PCR; TCRdb's version includes in-frame clones alone and lacks a portion of them. The repertoire includes tens of thousands of clones, roughly 80% of them detected once, and under 20% sits in the top ten. Sequencing was performed on PBMCs, taken from a glioma patient treated with radiotherapy, temozolomide or both. The receptors were gathered from a man between 18 and 35 years old with glioma.

V is TRBV4-1 and J is TRBJ1-1; 10 bases are a match to TRBD1. CDR3 length: 15 residues. Germline V gives CDR1 MGHRA, CDR2 YSYEKL. V shed 5 bases and J 1 base; nucleotides not matched to a gene: 4. The chain's CDR3 is CASSRDRGPNTEAFF. The CDR3, as DNA: TGCGCCAGCAGCAGGGACAGGGGACCGAACACTGAAGCTTTCTTT.

The CDR3 region has the DNA TGTGCCAGCAGTCCAAGGATAGCGGGGGACCTGGAGACCCAGTACTTC. This sequence encodes CASSPRIAGDLETQYF. The V call is TRBV6-6, the J call TRBJ2-5; 9 bases match TRBD2. Per germline, CDR1 MNHNY and CDR2 SVGAGI (reference sequence). With 5 bases clipped from V and 5 bases from J, the junction kept 12 bases outside the gene matches. The CDR3 length is 16 residues.

J is TRBJ1-2 and V is TRBV30; a possible D gene is TRBD1 (5 bases). The CDR3 has 12 residues. V shed 4 bases and J shed 3 bases, with 9 bases lying between them. CDR1 is GTSNPN and CDR2 is SVGIG in the germline V gene (reference sequence). For the CDR3, the DNA is TGTGCCTGGACCTCAGGGCACTATGGCTACACCTTC. Translated: CAWTSGHYGYTF.

The CDR3 here is CASSPALATGGNKFF. As DNA, the CDR3 is TGTGCCAGCAGCCCGGCCCTAGCCACGGGGGGTAACAAGTTCTTC. This sequence joins TRBV7-2 and TRBJ2-1; 7 nucleotides align to TRBD2. The CDR3 extends over 15 amino acids. The J segment lost 14 bases and the V segment lost 5 bases, leaving 18 bases of the junction unmatched. Germline V gene sequence: CDR1 SGHTA, CDR2 FQGNSA.

The rearrangement joins TRBV2 to TRBJ2-7; 8 bases align to TRBD1. Germline V gene data show CDR1 as SNHLY and CDR2 as FYNNEI. This CDR3 comprises 15 residues. The ends lost 4 bases at V and 3 bases at J; junction bases unmatched: 8. CDR3 region: CASSGTGRTHYEQYF. DNA of the CDR3: TGTGCCAGCAGTGGGACAGGGCGGACCCACTACGAGCAGTACTTC.

The rearrangement uses TRBV14 and TRBJ1-6; D may be TRBD1 (5 bases). Trimming cost V 3 bases and J 3 bases, with 12 bases left between them. From germline, CDR1 is SGHDN and CDR2 FVKESK. The CDR3 totals 16 residues. The chain's CDR3 is CASSHRAGIYNSPLHF. CDR3 DNA: TGTGCCAGCAGCCACAGGGCCGGTATCTATAATTCACCCCTCCACTTT.

This chain links TRBV7-2 with TRBJ1-4; unclear D gene. This CDR3 has 17 residues. Germline V gene data show CDR1 as SGHTA and CDR2 as FQGNSA. V shed 5 bases and J shed 5 bases, with 21 bases lying between them. The CDR3 reads CASSPWAPSRGNEKLFF. The CDR3 DNA reads as TGTGCCAGCAGCCCATGGGCCCCGTCCCGCGGAAATGAAAAACTGTTTTTT.

The chain has TRBV29-1 and TRBJ2-7; no definite D call. CDR3 length equals 13 residues. Germline CDR1 SQVTM, CDR2 ANQGSEA. Deletions cut 1 base from V and 2 bases from J, with 9 bases between. CDR3 region: CSVEGGRAYEQYF. The CDR3 coding sequence is TGCAGCGTTGAAGGCGGCAGAGCCTACGAGCAGTACTTC.

This clone was detected once. The same CDR3 can be traced to other DNA sequences in this sample. J is TRBJ1-2 and V is TRBV9; a weak D match, TRBD1 (5 bases). V lost 0 bases to trimming and J lost 8 bases, with 8 bases between them. The CDR3 covers 12 residues. Per the germline V gene, CDR1 is SGDLS and CDR2 is YYNGEE. The CDR3 nucleotides are TGTGCCAGCAGCGTAGTCGGGGGAGGCTACACCTTC. Protein: CASSVVGGGYTF. Together with reference TRBV9 and TRBJ1-2, the CDR3 gives the full variable domain: DSGVTQTPKHLITATGQRVTLRCSPRSGDLSVYWYQQSLDQGLQFLIQYYNGEERAKGNILERFSAQQFPDLHSELNLSSLELGDSALYFCASSVVGGGYTFGSGTRLTVV.

The CDR3 here is CATSRDQGPLHVLTF. CDR3 bases: TGTGCCACCAGCAGAGACCAGGGCCCTCTCCACGTCCTGACTTTC. This chain links TRBV15 with TRBJ2-6, with D possibly being TRBD1 (5 bases). The germline CDR1 and CDR2 sequences are LNHNV and YYDKDF (reference sequence). Trimming stripped 0 bases from V and 11 bases from J, with 14 bases between. The CDR3 length is 15 residues. Full variable domain (outside the CDR3, taken from reference TRBV15 and TRBJ2-6): DAMVIQNPRYQVTQFGKPVTLSCSQTLNHNVMYWYQQKSSQAPKLLFHYYDKDFNNEADTPDNFQSRRPNTSFCFLDIRSPGLGDTAMYLCATSRDQGPLHVLTFGAGSRLTVL.

The chain recombines TRBV19 with TRBJ1-5; possible D gene TRBD1, 5 bases. Trimming took 7 bases from V and 2 from J, leaving 12 bases between them. CDR1 and CDR2 (germline): LNHDA, SQIVND (reference sequence). This CDR3 region has 14 residues. The DNA of the CDR3 is TGTGCCAGTACCCCGACAGATCGCAATCAGCCCCAGCATTTT. It specifies CASTPTDRNQPQHF.

In its sample, this clone was seen a few times. V gene TRBV9 combines with J gene TRBJ1-1; tentative D call: TRBD1 (5 bases). Germline-derived CDR1 and CDR2 are SGDLS and YYNGEE. The CDR3 is 14 residues long. Trimming removed 0 bases at V and 5 bases at J, with 11 bases between. The CDR3 loop is CASSVEGWGTEAFF. The CDR3 DNA reads as TGTGCCAGCAGCGTAGAGGGGTGGGGAACTGAAGCTTTCTTT.

This chain connects TRBV6-5 to TRBJ1-6; D unclear. V was shortened by 9 bases and J by 0 bases, with 12 bases between the two germline ends. The length of the CDR3 is 15 residues. Germline V gives CDR1 MNHEY, CDR2 SVGAGI. The CDR3 spells CARTYPSSYNSPLHF. As DNA, the CDR3 is TGTGCCAGGACATACCCCAGCTCCTATAATTCACCCCTCCACTTT.

This clone was recorded only once. This chain uses TRBV28 with TRBJ1-5; 9 bases match TRBD1. Looked up from germline, CDR1 is MDHEN and CDR2 is SYDVKM. The CDR3 spans 18 residues. V was pared by 3 bases and J by 3 bases, with 12 bases of the junction left unmatched. This CDR3 reads CASSLLLTGTGNNQPQHF. CDR3 nucleotides: TGTGCCAGCAGTTTGCTTTTAACCGGGACAGGGAACAATCAGCCCCAGCATTTT.

By share, this clone ranks as medium-sized. V gene TRBV4-3 combines with J gene TRBJ2-7; D gene unclear. CDR1 is LGHNA, CDR2 YSLEER, per germline. The CDR3 has 13 residues. The V gene lost 0 bases and the J gene lost 7 bases, with 10 bases spanning the gap. The CDR3 nucleotides read TGCGCCAGCAGCCAAGAAGCCGAAAGGGAGCAGTACTTC. As protein: CASSQEAEREQYF.

The chain recombines TRBV2 with TRBJ2-2; D remains ambiguous. Trimming shortened V by 6 bases and J by 8 bases, and 7 bases separated the two germline ends. CDR3 length: 11 residues. Germline assignment: CDR1 SNHLY and CDR2 FYNNEI. CDR3 sequence: CASRELGELFF. DNA of the CDR3: TGTGCCAGCAGAGAACTTGGGGAGCTGTTTTTT.

The gene calls are TRBV4-1 and TRBJ1-1; tentatively, D is TRBD1 (5 bases). The CDR3 extends over 16 amino acids. Germline lookup yields CDR1 MGHRA and CDR2 YSYEKL. V was trimmed by 4 bases and J by 3 bases, leaving 18 bases between them. CDR3: CASSRREGQMDTEAFF. CDR3 nucleotides: TGCGCCAGCAGCCGCAGGGAGGGTCAAATGGACACTGAAGCTTTCTTT.

V and J are TRBV7-2 and TRBJ2-7, with 10 nucleotides matching TRBD1. CDR1 and CDR2 from the germline V gene are SGHTA and FQGNSA. J was trimmed by 2 bases and V by 1 base; bases with no gene match: 8. The CDR3 has 17 amino acids. CDR3 in amino acids: CASSLEWGTGVAYEQYF. As DNA, the CDR3 is TGTGCCAGCAGCTTAGAGTGGGGGACAGGGGTCGCCTACGAGCAGTACTTC.

In nucleotides, the CDR3 is TGTGCCAGCACTCCCGGCGGGAACACTGAAGCTTTCTTT. It translates to CASTPGGNTEAFF. The rearrangement links TRBV6-1 to TRBJ1-1; no clear D gene. Trimming took off 7 bases at V and 1 base at J, with 10 bases between the two ends. The CDR3 extends over 13 amino acids. Germline V gene sequence: CDR1 MNHNS, CDR2 SASEGT.